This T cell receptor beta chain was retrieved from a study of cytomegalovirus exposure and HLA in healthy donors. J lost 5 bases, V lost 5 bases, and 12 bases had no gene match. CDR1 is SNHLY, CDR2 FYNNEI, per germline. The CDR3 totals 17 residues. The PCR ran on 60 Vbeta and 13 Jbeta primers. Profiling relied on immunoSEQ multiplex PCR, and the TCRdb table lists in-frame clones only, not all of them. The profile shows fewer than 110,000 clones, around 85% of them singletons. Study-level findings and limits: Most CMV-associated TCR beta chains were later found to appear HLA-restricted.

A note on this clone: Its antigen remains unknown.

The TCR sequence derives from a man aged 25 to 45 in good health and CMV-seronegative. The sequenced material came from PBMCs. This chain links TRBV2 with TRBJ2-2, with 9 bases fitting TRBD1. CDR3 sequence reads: CASSPPRRTGETGELFF. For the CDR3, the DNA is TGTGCCAGCAGTCCCCCTCGGAGGACAGGGGAAACCGGGGAGCTGTTTTTT.